This T cell receptor (beta chain) came from a study of cytomegalovirus exposure and HLA in healthy donors. Overall study: In a previous analysis, around 110 million unique TCR beta sequences were found from some 180 million T cells.

About this clone itself: Its target is not known.

PCR primers comprised 60 Vbeta and 13 Jbeta primers. The table came from immunoSEQ multiplex PCR; TCRdb's copy has only in-frame clones and leaves some out. The sample includes around 120,000 clones, around 81% seen only once; the top ten take around 0.67%. The CDR3 runs 13 residues. Per germline, CDR1 LNHDA and CDR2 SQIVND (reference sequence). Trimming took off 4 bases at V and 6 bases at J, with 12 bases between the two ends. Study-wide results and caveats: Near-uniform donor sequencing depth was presumed by presence/absence analyses. Reportedly, fewer N-insertions than the roughly 600-donor mean appeared in an Asian-associated ancestry cluster in a later analysis.

The receptor was derived from a man younger than 30 in good health and CMV-seronegative. The sequenced material came from PBMCs. The chain carries TRBV19 and TRBJ2-5; D gene uncertain. CDR3 loop: CASSRDRQKTQYF. CDR3 nucleotide sequence: TGTGCCAGTAGTAGAGACCGTCAGAAGACCCAGTACTTC. The variable domain in full, with the rest retrieved from reference TRBV19 and TRBJ2-5, is DGGITQSPKYLFRKEGQNVTLSCEQNLNHDAMYWYRQDPGQGLRLIYYSQIVNDFQKGDIAEGYSVSREKKESFPLTVTSAQKNPTAFYLCASSRDRQKTQYFGPGTRLLVL.